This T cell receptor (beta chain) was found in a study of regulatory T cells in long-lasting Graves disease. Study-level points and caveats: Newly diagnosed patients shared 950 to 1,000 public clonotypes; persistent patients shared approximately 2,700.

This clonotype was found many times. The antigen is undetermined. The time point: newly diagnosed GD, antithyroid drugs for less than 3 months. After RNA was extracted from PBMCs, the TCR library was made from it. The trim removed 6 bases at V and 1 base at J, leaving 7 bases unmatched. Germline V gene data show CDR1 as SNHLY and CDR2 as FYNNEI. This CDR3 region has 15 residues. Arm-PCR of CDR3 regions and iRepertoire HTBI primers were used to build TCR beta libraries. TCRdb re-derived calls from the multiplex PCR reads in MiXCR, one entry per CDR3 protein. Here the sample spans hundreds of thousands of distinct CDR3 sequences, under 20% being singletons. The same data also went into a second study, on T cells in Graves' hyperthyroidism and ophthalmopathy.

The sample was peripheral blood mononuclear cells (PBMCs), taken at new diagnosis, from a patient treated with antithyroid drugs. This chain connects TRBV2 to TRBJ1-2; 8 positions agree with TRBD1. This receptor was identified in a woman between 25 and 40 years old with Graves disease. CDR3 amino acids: CASSVRQGINYGYTF. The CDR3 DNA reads TGTGCCAGCAGCGTCCGACAGGGGATTAACTATGGCTACACCTTC.